These 26 T cell receptor beta chains came from one sample sequenced in a study of post-analysis software for immune sequencing data. Findings of the study overall: TRBV segments more frequent in patients than in controls numbered a few and included TRBV5-6, TRBV5-1 and TRBV20-1.

The TCR beta cDNA libraries carried unique molecular identifiers. TCRdb reprocessed the PCR reads with MiXCR, giving one entry per CDR3 protein. The repertoire holds roughly 870,000 distinct CDR3 sequences, about 53% seen once, with approximately 4.2% in the top ten. Which antigens these TCRs recognize remains unknown. The sample comprised blood. Receptor source: a girl aged 10 to 17 with multiple sclerosis.

The chain uses TRBV20-1 and TRBJ2-5; D ambiguous. Trimming cost V 3 bases and J 4 bases, with 9 bases left between them. The germline V gene encodes CDR1 DFQATT and CDR2 SNEGSKA (reference sequence). The CDR3 length is 12 residues. CDR3 DNA sequence: TGCAGTGCTAGGCCTGGTCCAGAGACCCAGTACTTC. Amino acids: CSARPGPETQYF.

This chain links TRBV3-1 with TRBJ1-2; D perhaps matches TRBD1 (6 bases). CDR3 size: 15 residues. Trimming removed 4 bases from V and 0 bases from J, with 12 bases in between. The germline V gene has CDR1 LGHDT and CDR2 YNNKEL (reference sequence). The CDR3 spells CASSLGQPSNYGYTF. The CDR3 DNA follows: TGTGCCAGCAGCCTTGGACAGCCTTCTAACTATGGCTACACCTTC.

V is TRBV12-3 or TRBV12-4 and J is TRBJ1-5; 10 bases line up with TRBD1. The ends lost 2 bases at V and 4 bases at J; junction bases unmatched: 8. The CDR3 is 17 residues long. DNA for the CDR3: TGTGCCAGCAGTTTACGGGCGCGGGGACAGGGGAATCAGCCCCAGCATTTT. Its translation is CASSLRARGQGNQPQHF.

This clonotype was counted between two and nine times. The chain recombines TRBV5-5 with TRBJ2-4; D uncertain. The CDR3 runs to 17 residues. The germline V and J ends were trimmed by 1 base and 1 base, with 15 bases remaining between them. Germline CDR1 reads SGHKS; CDR2 reads YYEKEE (reference sequence). The CDR3 sequence is CASSLLGAFGAKNIQYF. The DNA for the CDR3 is TGTGCCAGCAGCTTGTTAGGAGCGTTTGGGGCCAAAAACATTCAGTACTTC.

This clonotype came up a few times. The chain has TRBV3-1 and TRBJ2-5; 14 nucleotides match TRBD2. The DNA end favors TRBJ2-7, so the J call may be wrong. Germline V CDR1 and CDR2: LGHDT, YNNKEL (reference sequence). The CDR3 totals 16 residues. The CDR3 nucleotides are TGTGCCAGCAGCCAGGGGACTAGCGGGAGAGCGTACGAGCAGTACTTC. Protein sequence: CASSQGTSGRAYEQYF.

This clonotype has a handful of counts. The chain carries TRBV5-1 and TRBJ2-1, with D perhaps TRBD1 or TRBD2 (5 bases each). Germline loops: CDR1 SGHRS, CDR2 YFSETQ. Trimming shortened V by 3 bases and J by 0 bases, and 16 bases separated the two germline ends. This CDR3 has 17 amino acids. The CDR3 is CASSSLRDRSSYNEQFF. CDR3 nucleotide sequence: TGCGCCAGCAGCTCTCTAAGGGACCGAAGCTCCTACAATGAGCAGTTCTTC.

The chain joins TRBV7-2 to TRBJ2-3; D gene ambiguous. Deletions cut 6 bases from V and 6 bases from J, with 13 bases between. Germline-derived CDR1 and CDR2 are SGHTA and FQGNSA. The CDR3 consists of 13 residues. The CDR3 coding sequence is TGTGCCAGCAGTCGCCAACCATTGGATACGCAGTATTTT. Its translation: CASSRQPLDTQYF.

This clonotype was recorded only once. The genes are TRBV3-1 and TRBJ1-2; TRBD1 aligns across 7 bases. This CDR3 spans 19 amino acids. Germline V CDR1 and CDR2: LGHDT, YNNKEL (reference sequence). The V segment lost 0 bases and the J segment 0 bases; nucleotides outside the gene matches: 13. The CDR3 loop reads CASSQERGSGDSTNYGYTF. CDR3 DNA sequence: TGTGCCAGCAGCCAAGAACGAGGATCAGGGGACAGTACTAACTATGGCTACACCTTC. Full variable domain (missing parts from reference TRBV3-1 and TRBJ1-2): DTAVSQTPKYLVTQMGNDKSIKCEQNLGHDTMYWYKQDSKKFLKIMFSYNNKELIINETVPNRFSPKSPDKAHLNLHINSLELGDSAVYFCASSQERGSGDSTNYGYTFGSGTRLTVV.

This chain links TRBV12-3 or TRBV12-4 with TRBJ1-1; 7 nucleotides agree with TRBD1. The V and J ends lost 5 bases and 0 bases, in that order; junction bases with no gene match: 9. The length of the CDR3 is 16 residues. The CDR3 here is CASSPSTGSMNTEAFF. The CDR3 DNA reads as TGTGCCAGCAGTCCTTCGACAGGGTCGATGAACACTGAAGCTTTCTTT.

This chain joins TRBV7-3 and TRBJ2-3; no definite D call. The CDR3 sequence is 13 residues long. With 1 base removed from V and 2 bases from J, the gap between germline ends came to 4 bases. Per germline, CDR1 SGHTA and CDR2 FQGTGA. The CDR3 DNA reads TGTGCCAGCAGCTTAAGGAACACAGATACGCAGTATTTT. Protein product: CASSLRNTDTQYF.

This chain uses TRBV5-1 with TRBJ2-1; tentative D call: TRBD1 (5 bases). CDR1 and CDR2 from the germline V gene are SGHRS and YFSETQ. The CDR3 spans 14 residues. V was pared by 0 bases and J by 8 bases, with 12 bases between. The CDR3 DNA sequence: TGCGCCAGCAGCTTGGGCCAGGGCTGGGATGAGCAGTTCTTC. It encodes CASSLGQGWDEQFF.

J is TRBJ2-3 and V is TRBV20-1; the D is unclear. V was shortened by 5 bases and J by 7 bases, with 10 bases between the two germline ends. The germline CDR1 and CDR2 sequences are DFQATT and SNEGSKA (reference sequence). The CDR3 spans 11 residues. Written as DNA, the CDR3 is TGCAGTGCTTGGGTCGTTAATACGCAGTATTTT. Translated: CSAWVVNTQYF.

This chain connects TRBV15 to TRBJ1-2; TRBD1 is a possible D gene (6 bases). CDR3 length equals 15 residues. The germline gives CDR1 LNHNV, CDR2 YYDKDF (reference sequence). The germline V and J ends were trimmed by 0 bases and 3 bases, with 11 bases remaining between them. The CDR3 coding sequence is TGTGCCACCAGCAGAGATCAGGGGCCAGACTATGGCTACACCTTC. It yields the protein CATSRDQGPDYGYTF.

V and J are TRBV29-1 and TRBJ2-7; D gene unclear. This CDR3 is built from 15 residues. Germline loops: CDR1 SQVTM, CDR2 ANQGSEA. The V gene lost 4 bases and the J gene lost 5 bases, with 21 bases spanning the gap. For the CDR3, the DNA is TGCAGCGTTGCTGGTTTCGATCCTAGAACCCACGAGCAGTACTTC. It yields the protein CSVAGFDPRTHEQYF.

The gene calls are TRBV7-9 and TRBJ2-1; the D gene is possibly TRBD1 (6 bases). The CDR3 spans 13 residues. V was trimmed by 10 bases and J by 0 bases, leaving 10 bases between them. CDR1 and CDR2 (germline): SEHNR, FQNEAQ (reference sequence). CDR3: CAITGNSYNEQFF. Here the CDR3 DNA reads TGTGCCATCACAGGGAACTCCTACAATGAGCAGTTCTTC.

J is TRBJ2-7 and V is TRBV20-1; TRBD1 or TRBD2 may be the D gene (5 bases each). Trimming shortened V by 5 bases and J by 4 bases, and 24 bases separated the two germline ends. Germline CDR1 reads DFQATT; CDR2 reads SNEGSKA (reference sequence). The CDR3 has 16 residues. CDR3 sequence (DNA): TGCAGTGCTTTGTTAGGTTCGGGGCCTTCCCCATACGAGCAGTACTTC. It codes for CSALLGSGPSPYEQYF.

This chain uses TRBV20-1 with TRBJ2-4; 11 bases match TRBD2. Germline CDR1 reads DFQATT; CDR2 reads SNEGSKA (reference sequence). Germline trimming cut 0 bases from V and 1 base from J; bases unmatched to any gene: 8. This CDR3 has 18 residues. CDR3 in amino acids: CSARDVVAGGLAKNIQYF. The CDR3 region has the DNA TGCAGTGCTAGAGATGTGGTAGCGGGGGGGCTCGCCAAAAACATTCAGTACTTC.

V gene TRBV29-1 combines with J gene TRBJ2-7, with D possibly TRBD1 on 7 matching bases. CDR3 length: 13 amino acids. Per the germline V gene, CDR1 is SQVTM and CDR2 is ANQGSEA. Trimming took off 4 bases at V and 4 bases at J, with 14 bases between the two ends. CDR3 sequence reads: CSVVEGASYEQYF. Written as DNA, the CDR3 is TGCAGCGTTGTGGAGGGGGCGTCGTACGAGCAGTACTTC.

V is TRBV18 and J is TRBJ2-5; D uncertain. Matching the DNA end better, TRBJ2-7 makes the J call doubtful. Per germline, CDR1 KGHSH and CDR2 LQKENI. The CDR3 length is 13 residues. CDR3 DNA sequence: TGTGCCAGCTCACAGGGTCCCTACTACGAGCAGTACTTC. Translated, it gives CASSQGPYYEQYF.

V is TRBV27 and J is TRBJ2-1; 12 bases are shared with TRBD1. The CDR3 loop spans 15 amino acids. CDR1 and CDR2 (germline): MNHEY, SMNVEV (reference sequence). V was clipped by 3 bases and J by 8 bases; unmatched bases: 5. CDR3: CASSFGTGGRDEQFF. The CDR3, as DNA: TGTGCCAGCAGTTTCGGGACAGGGGGCCGGGATGAGCAGTTCTTC.

Note on this clonotype: Mismatch with germline at one junction end may stem from a read error. This chain uses TRBV27 with TRBJ1-2; unclear D gene. The CDR3 covers 16 residues. Per the germline V gene, CDR1 is MNHEY and CDR2 is SMNVEV (reference sequence). The CDR3 region is CASSLSSPSVYYSYTF. In DNA form, the CDR3 reads TGTGCCAGCAGTTTATCGTCTCCGTCAGTGTACTATAGCTACACCTTC.

This clonotype was found a few times. The rearrangement uses TRBV6-6 and TRBJ2-7; TRBD1 agrees at 9 bases. J gave up 3 bases and V 7 bases, and 7 bases lay outside the gene matches. CDR3 length: 14 amino acids. The germline V gene encodes CDR1 MNHNY and CDR2 SVGAGI (reference sequence). The CDR3 protein is CASNRGTGIYEQYF. CDR3 coding DNA: TGTGCCAGCAACCGGGGGACAGGGATCTACGAGCAGTACTTC.

This clonotype was observed a handful of times. The V and J genes are TRBV5-1 and TRBJ2-6; TRBD1 or TRBD2 may be the D gene (5 bases each). This CDR3 contains 17 residues. Germline CDR1 reads SGHRS; CDR2 reads YFSETQ. The ends were cut back, 4 bases at V and 0 bases at J, with 14 bases in the middle. CDR3 protein: CASSTAGTVSGANVLTF. DNA of the CDR3: TGCGCCAGCAGCACCGCCGGGACGGTCTCTGGGGCCAACGTCCTGACTTTC.

In this sample, this clonotype turned up once. The chain couples TRBV7-9 to TRBJ2-1; D not resolved. The CDR3 length is 15 residues. The V end was cut by 3 bases, the J end by 3 bases, with 12 bases between. The germline V gene has CDR1 SEHNR and CDR2 FQNEAQ (reference sequence). In DNA, the CDR3 is TGTGCCAGCAGCTTCCCCCCACCAGTCTACAATGAGCAGTTCTTC. This gives the protein CASSFPPPVYNEQFF.

The chain employs TRBV29-1 and TRBJ1-2; the D is unclear. CDR1 and CDR2 (germline): SQVTM, ANQGSEA. The CDR3 is made up of 12 amino acids. In DNA form, the CDR3 reads TGCGGATCTGCTGAGGCAGATTATGGCTACACCTTC. This sequence encodes CGSAEADYGYTF.

The V call is TRBV10-3, the J call TRBJ2-7; 9 bases fit TRBD2. Trimming at V came to 5 bases and at J to 0 bases, leaving 2 bases not matched to a gene. Looked up from germline, CDR1 is ENHRY and CDR2 is SYGVKD. The CDR3 covers 14 residues. CDR3 bases: TGTGCCATCAGTATACTAGCGGGCTCCTACGAGCAGTACTTC. This gives the protein CAISILAGSYEQYF.